These 19 T cell receptor beta chains were sequenced from one sample in a study of graft-versus-host responses after intestinal transplantation. Clones were sequenced by immunoSEQ multiplex PCR, and TCRdb holds only the in-frame ones, with some missing. The sample records roughly 16,000 clones, 83% being singletons. Lymphocytes from graft epithelium and lamina propria were isolated. The material sequenced was ileum tissue, taken around 580 days after intestinal transplantation. These receptors originate from a human patient who received an intestinal transplant, so some T cells may come from the graft donor.

The chain employs TRBV27 and TRBJ2-5, with no clear D. The J call may be in error: the DNA end matches TRBJ2-7 better. The V gene's germline CDR1 is MNHEY and CDR2 SMNVEV (reference sequence). The CDR3 totals 13 residues. CDR3 nucleotides: TGTGCCAGCCGCACTGGGCCCCAGGTCGAGCAGTACTTC. Its protein is CASRTGPQVEQYF.

The table lists this clone with a few counts. The same CDR3 is also encoded by other DNA sequences in this sample. This chain joins TRBV15 and TRBJ2-7, with a possible D match to TRBD1 (6 bases). The CDR3 sequence is 16 residues long. The germline V gene encodes CDR1 LNHNV and CDR2 YYDKDF (reference sequence). The ends were cut back, 6 bases at V and 0 bases at J, with 18 bases in the middle. The CDR3 DNA reads as TGTGCCACCAGTCCTCCCACCGGGACAACCTCCTACGAGCAGTACTTC. Its translation is CATSPPTGTTSYEQYF.

This chain connects TRBV12-5 to TRBJ2-4; D is uncertain. CDR1 LGHNT and CDR2 FRNRAP come from the germline V gene. The germline V and J ends were trimmed by 0 bases and 0 bases, with 9 bases remaining between them. This CDR3 is 16 amino acids long. The CDR3 region has the DNA TGTGCTAGTGGTTTGGTAGTCGATCTAGCCAAAAACATTCAGTACTTC. Translation: CASGLVVDLAKNIQYF.

V gene TRBV4-1 combines with J gene TRBJ2-1; perhaps TRBD2 as D (7 bases). Trimming shortened V by 4 bases and J by 6 bases, and 13 bases separated the two germline ends. Germline V CDR1 and CDR2: MGHRA, YSYEKL. The CDR3 spans 14 residues. The DNA of the CDR3 is TGCGCCAGCAGCCTGGAGGGGGGGGCCAATGAGCAGTTCTTC. This codes for CASSLEGGANEQFF.

This chain joins TRBV4-1 and TRBJ2-5; D is ambiguous. Matching the DNA end better, TRBJ2-7 makes the J call doubtful. The V gene's germline CDR1 is MGHRA and CDR2 YSYEKL. There are 13 residues in the CDR3. CDR3 bases: TGCGCCAGCAGCCAAGGACTTATCTACGAGCAGTACTTC. It codes for CASSQGLIYEQYF.

V is TRBV6-1 and J is TRBJ2-7; no clear D gene. The CDR3 sequence is 13 residues long. V lost 5 bases to trimming and J lost 3 bases, with 11 bases between them. Looked up from germline, CDR1 is MNHNS and CDR2 is SASEGT. The CDR3, as DNA: TGTGCCAGCAGTCCCCGTGTTCGCTACGAGCAGTACTTC. Residues: CASSPRVRYEQYF.

CDR3 loop: CASSARGTPYEQYF. DNA of the CDR3: TGTGCCAGCAGTGCTAGGGGCACCCCCTACGAGCAGTACTTC. The chain uses TRBV2 and TRBJ2-7, with D possibly matching TRBD1 (5 bases). The V and J ends lost 4 bases and 2 bases respectively, with 12 bases between them. Germline V gene data show CDR1 as SNHLY and CDR2 as FYNNEI. The CDR3 extends over 14 amino acids.

V gene TRBV25-1 combines with J gene TRBJ2-5; TRBD1 agrees at 7 bases. The assigned J gene may be wrong: the sequence end matches TRBJ2-7 better. This CDR3 region has 13 residues. Germline V gives CDR1 MGHDK, CDR2 SYGVNS. DNA for the CDR3: TGTGCCAGCAACCGAGGGGGCACCTACGAGCAGTACTTC. Protein: CASNRGGTYEQYF.

This clone has just a few counts. CDR3 residues: CAISEGRLHYEQYF. For the CDR3, the DNA is TGTGCCATCAGTGAGGGCAGATTACACTACGAGCAGTACTTC. The chain links TRBV10-3 to TRBJ2-7; D gene uncertain. The CDR3 has 14 amino acids. Trimming took 2 bases from V and 3 from J, leaving 11 bases between them. CDR1 and CDR2 (germline): ENHRY, SYGVKD.

The rearrangement links TRBV4-2 to TRBJ1-2; D call uncertain. The CDR3 consists of 14 residues. Per the germline V gene, CDR1 is LGHNA and CDR2 is YNFKEQ. Trimming pared 1 base from V and 4 bases from J, leaving 10 bases between. The CDR3 nucleotides are TGTGCCAGCAGCCAAGGTACACTGGGCTATGGCTACACCTTC. Its translation: CASSQGTLGYGYTF.

The CDR3 is CAWRVSGGADPHF. In nucleotides, the CDR3 is TGTGCCTGGAGGGTGAGTGGCGGGGCCGATCCTCATTTT. The V and J genes are TRBV30 and TRBJ1-5, with TRBD1 as a possible D gene (5 bases). Germline V gene sequence: CDR1 GTSNPN, CDR2 SVGIG (reference sequence). V was shortened by 3 bases and J by 16 bases, with 22 bases between the two germline ends. CDR3 length equals 13 residues.

The CDR3 DNA sequence: TGTGCCAGCAGCTCGAGGCCGTACCAAGAGACCCAGTACTTC. Translated, it gives CASSSRPYQETQYF. The chain carries TRBV7-2 and TRBJ2-5; no reliable D call. The CDR3 length is 14 residues. Germline V gene lookup returns CDR1 SGHTA and CDR2 FQGNSA. V lost 4 bases and J 0 bases, leaving 9 bases between the germline ends.

This clone showed up just a few times. This chain connects TRBV6-5 to TRBJ2-7; 7 nucleotides agree with TRBD1. V was clipped by 8 bases and J by 2 bases; unmatched bases: 9. Germline V gives CDR1 MNHEY, CDR2 SVGAGI. This CDR3 spans 14 amino acids. In DNA form, the CDR3 reads TGTGCCAGCGTATCCTCCGGGACAGCCTACGAGCAGTACTTC. It codes for CASVSSGTAYEQYF.

The J gene is TRBJ2-7, the V gene TRBV10-3; TRBD2 is a possible D gene (7 bases). V lost 4 bases to trimming and J lost 6 bases, with 16 bases between them. The V gene's germline CDR1 is ENHRY and CDR2 SYGVKD. The CDR3 sequence is 14 residues long. The CDR3 region has the DNA TGTGCCATCAGTGCCGGGGGGCTCTCTTCCGAGCAGTACTTC. Amino acid sequence: CAISAGGLSSEQYF.

V and J are TRBV10-3 and TRBJ2-3; TRBD2 matches 8 bases. Trimming removed 6 bases from V and 4 bases from J; junction bases left unmatched: 9. The CDR3 loop spans 15 amino acids. CDR1 is ENHRY, CDR2 SYGVKD, per germline. CDR3 in amino acids: CAIRARSGGADTQYF. The DNA of the CDR3 is TGTGCCATCAGAGCGCGAAGCGGGGGTGCAGATACGCAGTATTTT.

This clone was observed a handful of times. This chain links TRBV25-1 with TRBJ2-7; 8 bases agree with TRBD2. V lost 3 bases and J lost 2; bases outside the gene matches: 12. The CDR3 has 17 residues. Germline CDR1 is MGHDK and CDR2 is SYGVNS. The CDR3 coding sequence is TGTGCCAGCAGTGAGTACCGGGGGACGGGGGGGGCCTACGAGCAGTACTTC. Protein product: CASSEYRGTGGAYEQYF.

The rearrangement joins TRBV29-1 to TRBJ2-1; 12 nucleotides agree with TRBD1. The trim removed 8 bases at V and 8 bases at J, leaving 10 bases unmatched. The CDR3 extends over 14 amino acids. The germline CDR1 and CDR2 sequences are SQVTM and ANQGSEA. In DNA, the CDR3 is TGCAGCACCCGGGGGACAGGGGGCAGGTATGAGCAGTTCTTC. Encoded protein: CSTRGTGGRYEQFF.

V gene TRBV7-8 combines with J gene TRBJ2-5, with 14 positions matching TRBD2. CDR1 and CDR2 from the germline V gene are SGHVS and FQNEAQ. CDR3 length equals 16 residues. J was trimmed by 3 bases and V by 5 bases; bases with no gene match: 5. In nucleotides, the CDR3 is TGTGCCAGCAGCCCTTCGGGACTAGCGGGGGAAGAGACCCAGTACTTC. Its translation is CASSPSGLAGEETQYF.

V is TRBV9 and J is TRBJ2-5; 8 bases fit TRBD1. Germline lookup yields CDR1 SGDLS and CDR2 YYNGEE. This CDR3 spans 14 amino acids. V lost 2 bases to trimming and J lost 4 bases; unmatched junction nucleotides: 4. CDR3 DNA: TGTGCCAGCAGCGTTACAGGGGGACGAGAGACCCAGTACTTC. Translated, it gives CASSVTGGRETQYF.